This section outlines one T cell receptor beta chain sequence together with its context. The antigen it recognizes is unknown. No base-level quality is on record; no much larger clone is a single base apart. This entry is derived from a study of blood T cell repertoires in COVID-19 (dated by TCRdb to 2018 to 2021). Study-wide context: The collaborator samples originated in the United States, Italy and Spain and spanned the acute and convalescent phases of COVID-19. The samples were drawn from the first 160 participants of the ongoing ImmuneRACE study and from 1,254 subjects provided by 6 global collaborators. Nearly every sample came with metadata listing a de-identified subject ID, COVID-19 status, age in years and sex. The repertoires were made available in a free public database intended to serve as a resource for research on the immune response to SARS-CoV-2. Where HLA class I and class II types were available, the types were taken from metadata supplied by the sample provider, not from assay-based typing. The material from the prospective study consisted of cDNA or gDNA derived from T cells, B-cell-depleted T cells, or PBMCs. Subjects who had been exposed to COVID-19, were actively infected with it, or had recovered from it provided the deeply sampled blood TCRbeta repertoires that made up the dataset.

Collaborating institutions collected whole blood in K2EDTA tubes following their own protocols. Collaborator samples were shipped for TCRbeta analysis as frozen whole blood, isolated PBMCs, or DNA extracted from either sample type. V is pared back by 3 bases and J by 5 bases, with 10 bases lying between the germline termini. The CDR3, cysteine through phenylalanine, is 13 amino acids long. The DNA shown is the 39-base CDR3, in frame from base 1. Reading the germline V gene gives CDR1 SGHNT and CDR2 YENEEA. The immunoSEQ Assay, a bias-controlled multiplex PCR, was used to amplify TCRbeta CDR3 regions from genomic DNA. In the original analysis: Nucleated cell counts per sample were estimated from amplification of reference gene primers within the assay. To quantify the absolute abundance of each unique TCRbeta CDR3 rearrangement, sequence reads were collapsed and filtered. For each sample, productive Simpson clonality was calculated by taking the square root of Simpson's diversity index across productive rearrangements. Drawn from immuneACCESS, this table holds only the in-frame rearrangements with V and J called that TCRdb kept. Clones are partly lost; checked studies trace under half to an unresolved V gene and leave the rest unexplained. Clone size and the V and J calls come from that table; the DNA yielded D and trimming. This sample comprises 95,000 or so clones, about nine tenths of them detected only once. The ten largest clones take up more than 3% of the sample.

The investigation overall reported the following: Clinical and demographic metadata were provided uncurated, with the amount varying by source and participant.

The origin of this receptor is a woman in her 70s with acute or convalescent COVID-19. The sequencing input was peripheral blood. This chain joins TRBV11-3 to TRBJ1-1, with no D gene named confidently. The nucleotide sequence is TGTGCCAGCAGCTTCAACAGAAAGACTGAAGCTTTCTTT. Its coded protein is CASSFNRKTEAFF. This CDR3, with the reference TRBV11-3 and TRBJ1-1 proteins standing in past its ends, gives the full variable domain EAGVVQSPRYKIIEKKQPVAFWCNPISGHNTLYWYLQNLGQGPELLIRYENEEAVDDSQLPKDRFSAERLKGVDSTLKIQPAELGDSAVYLCASSFNRKTEAFFGQGTRLTVV.